These 31 T cell receptor beta chains share one sample of origin, sequenced in a study of identical twins. TCRdb processed the 5' RACE reads anew with MiXCR; each CDR3 protein has one entry. The sample holds roughly 500,000 distinct CDR3 sequences, 20% to 25% seen once. These same records also appear under a second study, on T cells expressing NK-cell markers.

The sequencing sample was made of CD4+ T cells sorted from blood. All receptors derive from a woman aged 18-29 years in good health.

This sequence joins TRBV20-1 and TRBJ1-1; weak D call: TRBD1 (6 bases). Trimming stripped 3 bases from V and 8 bases from J, with 7 bases between. From germline, CDR1 is DFQATT and CDR2 SNEGSKA (reference sequence). This CDR3 has 10 residues. CDR3: CSASGQEAFF. The DNA for the CDR3 is TGCAGTGCTAGCGGACAGGAAGCTTTCTTT.

Regarding this clonotype: A much larger clone lies a single base off, so this may be a read error. The V and J genes are TRBV29-1 and TRBJ2-2, with D perhaps being TRBD1 or TRBD2 (5 bases each). Germline V CDR1 and CDR2: SQVTM, ANQGSEA. V lost 5 bases, J lost 0 bases, and 10 bases lay in between. This CDR3 has 14 residues. CDR3: CSVLQGPNTGELFF. The CDR3 nucleotides read TGCAGCGTTCTCCAGGGACCGAACACCGGGGAGCTGTTTTTT.

The V and J genes are TRBV4-3 and TRBJ2-7, with 11 bases lining up with TRBD1. Germline-derived CDR1 and CDR2 are LGHNA and YSLEER. This CDR3 spans 17 amino acids. Trimming took 0 bases from V and 11 from J; bases not matched to a gene: 15. This chain's CDR3 is CASSQDVGRTGGYGKYF. The CDR3 nucleotides are TGCGCCAGCAGCCAAGACGTCGGTCGGACAGGGGGCTATGGAAAGTACTTC.

This clonotype was recorded only once. This rearrangement joins TRBV19 to TRBJ1-3; no clear D gene. Trimming pared 4 bases from V and 0 bases from J, leaving 10 bases between. From germline, CDR1 is LNHDA and CDR2 SQIVND (reference sequence). This CDR3 comprises 15 residues. The CDR3 reads CASSTGGNSGNTIYF. The CDR3 DNA follows: TGTGCCAGTAGTACGGGCGGAAACTCTGGAAACACCATATATTTT.

This clonotype was seen a few times. The chain is built from TRBV5-4 and TRBJ2-7; a weak D match, TRBD1 (5 bases). This CDR3 has 16 amino acids. The ends were cut back, 1 base at V and 5 bases at J, with 19 bases in the middle. Germline V gene data show CDR1 as SGHNT and CDR2 as YYREEE (reference sequence). The CDR3 nucleotides are TGTGCCAGCAGCTTGAATTCTGGACAACCAGTCAACGAGCAGTACTTC. Protein product: CASSLNSGQPVNEQYF.

The chain recombines TRBV10-3 with TRBJ2-5; 7 bases map to TRBD2. J was trimmed by 2 bases and V by 11 bases; bases with no gene match: 14. The CDR3 covers 15 residues. The germline V gene encodes CDR1 ENHRY and CDR2 SYGVKD. CDR3 nucleotides: TGTGCCTCCTCCCCTGGGGGGGATGGGCAAGAGACCCAGTACTTC. Its translation is CASSPGGDGQETQYF.

The chain has TRBV5-1 and TRBJ2-7, with 10 bases fitting TRBD2. With V trimmed by 0 bases and J by 3 bases, 6 bases remained unmatched. CDR3 length equals 16 residues. CDR1 is SGHRS, CDR2 YFSETQ, per germline. The CDR3, as DNA: TGCGCCAGCAGCTTGGACCTAGCGGGAGTCGGCTACGAGCAGTACTTC. It codes for CASSLDLAGVGYEQYF.

This clonotype has just a few counts. This rearrangement joins TRBV12-3 or TRBV12-4 to TRBJ1-5; possibly TRBD1 for D (5 bases). V was shortened by 6 bases and J by 6 bases, with 15 bases between the two germline ends. The CDR3 loop spans 14 amino acids. CDR3 nucleotide sequence: TGTGCCAGCAGCGCTCGGGGGATTGGTCAGCCCCAGCATTTT. It encodes CASSARGIGQPQHF.

This chain connects TRBV6-1 to TRBJ1-3, with D tentatively TRBD1 (6 bases). Germline assignment: CDR1 MNHNS and CDR2 SASEGT. This CDR3 has 15 amino acids. Trimming removed 6 bases at V and 0 bases at J, with 12 bases between. In nucleotides, the CDR3 is TGTGCCAGCAGCCTACAGGGTAGCTCTGGAAACACCATATATTTT. Translation gives CASSLQGSSGNTIYF.

The sample holds a few counts of this clonotype. The V call is TRBV3-1, the J call TRBJ2-5; perhaps TRBD2 as D (6 bases). CDR1 and CDR2 (germline): LGHDT, YNNKEL (reference sequence). The CDR3 covers 15 residues. V lost 0 bases and J lost 5, with 13 bases in between. CDR3 protein: CASSQEGLAIETQYF. The CDR3 coding sequence is TGTGCCAGCAGCCAAGAGGGCCTAGCGATCGAGACCCAGTACTTC.

The CDR3 loop is CASSPRAGGWADTQYF. CDR3 bases: TGTGCCAGCAGCCCTCGAGCGGGAGGGTGGGCAGATACGCAGTATTTT. The rearrangement uses TRBV6-1 and TRBJ2-3; TRBD2 matches 10 bases. CDR1 MNHNS and CDR2 SASEGT come from the germline V gene. The CDR3 spans 16 residues. V shed 6 bases, J shed 4 bases, and the junction held 10 bases outside the gene matches.

There are many counts of this clonotype. The chain uses TRBV5-1 and TRBJ2-3; 8 nucleotides line up with TRBD2. V lost 7 bases, J lost 2 bases, and 9 bases stayed unmatched. Per the germline V gene, CDR1 is SGHRS and CDR2 is YFSETQ. This CDR3 spans 15 amino acids. This CDR3 reads CASRAVAGNTDTQYF. The CDR3 DNA reads TGCGCCAGCCGGGCCGTAGCGGGGAACACAGATACGCAGTATTTT. The variable domain in full, with the rest retrieved from reference TRBV5-1 and TRBJ2-3, is KAGVTQTPRYLIKTRGQQVTLSCSPISGHRSVSWYQQTPGQGLQFLFEYFSETQRNKGNFPGRFSGRQFSNSRSEMNVSTLELGDSALYLCASRAVAGNTDTQYFGPGTRLTVL.

There are a few counts of this clonotype. J is TRBJ2-7 and V is TRBV29-1, with TRBD1 as a possible D gene (6 bases). The CDR3 spans 14 residues. Germline-derived CDR1 and CDR2 are SQVTM and ANQGSEA. V lost 0 bases and J 0 bases, leaving 9 bases between the germline ends. The CDR3 sequence: CSVEDTGSSYEQYF. CDR3 coding DNA: TGCAGCGTTGAAGATACAGGGAGCTCCTACGAGCAGTACTTC.

This clonotype was found a few times. The rearrangement links TRBV5-1 to TRBJ1-1; TRBD1 might be the D (6 bases). The CDR3 spans 15 residues. Trimming took off 7 bases at V and 11 bases at J, with 27 bases between the two ends. In germline, CDR1 is SGHRS, CDR2 YFSETQ. As DNA, the CDR3 is TGCGCCAGCGCGGGAGAGAAAGGGGGGAGGGAGCAGGCTTTCTTT. Translation: CASAGEKGGREQAFF.

CDR3 sequence: CASSFLPGSHQPQHF. In nucleotides, the CDR3 is TGCGCCAGCAGCTTTCTCCCAGGGAGTCATCAGCCCCAGCATTTT. This chain connects TRBV5-1 to TRBJ1-5, with D perhaps matching TRBD1 (5 bases). The V end was cut by 2 bases, the J end by 5 bases, with 14 bases between. Germline-derived CDR1 and CDR2 are SGHRS and YFSETQ. This CDR3 spans 15 amino acids.

This clonotype was detected only once. V usage is TRBV5-1 and J usage is TRBJ2-5, with 9 bases lining up with TRBD2. CDR1 is SGHRS, CDR2 YFSETQ, per germline. With V trimmed by 7 bases and J by 3 bases, 4 bases remained unmatched. The CDR3 has 13 amino acids. In DNA, the CDR3 is TGCGCCAGCCAGACTAGCGGAAAAGAGACCCAGTACTTC. This translates into CASQTSGKETQYF.

V is TRBV5-1 and J is TRBJ2-1; D is unclear. The V gene lost 0 bases and the J gene lost 5 bases, with 6 bases spanning the gap. Germline V CDR1 and CDR2: SGHRS, YFSETQ. The CDR3 extends over 13 amino acids. This chain's CDR3 is CASSLEANNEQFF. The CDR3 DNA reads TGCGCCAGCAGCTTGGAGGCAAACAATGAGCAGTTCTTC.

This clonotype has only a few counts. The chain has TRBV20-1 and TRBJ2-1; TRBD2 agrees at 8 bases. The CDR3 totals 15 residues. J was trimmed by 6 bases and V by 0 bases; bases with no gene match: 7. Per germline, CDR1 DFQATT and CDR2 SNEGSKA (reference sequence). CDR3 loop: CSARDPAGAINEQFF. CDR3 nucleotides: TGCAGTGCTAGAGATCCAGCGGGGGCTATCAATGAGCAGTTCTTC.

The J gene is TRBJ2-3, the V gene TRBV7-2; TRBD2 matches at 7 bases. V was clipped by 1 base and J by 4 bases; unmatched bases: 11. Per germline, CDR1 SGHTA and CDR2 FQGNSA. This CDR3 spans 17 amino acids. In DNA, the CDR3 is TGTGCCAGCAGCTTAGGTTGGCGGGAGCGTCCCTCAGATACGCAGTATTTT. This encodes CASSLGWRERPSDTQYF.

The rearrangement links TRBV20-1 to TRBJ2-7, with D maybe TRBD1 (7 bases). Trimming shortened V by 8 bases and J by 4 bases, and 18 bases separated the two germline ends. The germline V gene encodes CDR1 DFQATT and CDR2 SNEGSKA (reference sequence). The CDR3 is made up of 13 amino acids. The CDR3 loop reads CSFRGDGVYEQYF. DNA for the CDR3: TGCAGTTTCAGGGGGGACGGAGTGTACGAGCAGTACTTC.

The table lists this clonotype with a few counts. This chain joins TRBV24-1 and TRBJ2-1; D unresolved. The germline gives CDR1 KGHDR, CDR2 SFDVKD. V lost 2 bases and J 8 bases, leaving 6 bases between the germline ends. This CDR3 comprises 12 residues. The CDR3 protein is CATSDYGHEQFF. In DNA form, the CDR3 reads TGTGCCACCAGTGATTACGGCCATGAGCAGTTCTTC.

This clonotype appeared once. This chain uses TRBV3-1 with TRBJ2-1, with 10 bases fitting TRBD2. The CDR3 loop spans 15 amino acids. CDR1 LGHDT and CDR2 YNNKEL come from the germline V gene (reference sequence). V trimming: 7 bases; J trimming: 3 bases; junction bases outside the gene matches: 6. CDR3 region: CASKPSGRGYNEQFF. As DNA, the CDR3 is TGTGCCAGCAAACCGAGCGGGAGGGGCTACAATGAGCAGTTCTTC.

This clonotype was seen a few times. DNA for the CDR3: TGTGCCACCAGCAGACCCGCCAGAGGCGGCACGCAGTATTTT. Translated, it gives CATSRPARGGTQYF. The V gene is TRBV15, the J gene TRBJ2-3; D is ambiguous. V lost 2 bases and J 9 bases, leaving 15 bases between the germline ends. The CDR3 runs to 14 residues. From germline, CDR1 is LNHNV and CDR2 YYDKDF (reference sequence).

This clonotype was recorded a few times. A much larger clone is a single base away; this may be a read error. The V call is TRBV6-2 or TRBV6-3, the J call TRBJ2-5; D uncertain. The CDR3 extends over 11 amino acids. Germline V lookup: CDR1 MNHEY, CDR2 SVGEGT. The CDR3 DNA reads as TGTGCCAGCAGTTACCACGAGACCCAGTACTTC. Its protein is CASSYHETQYF.

This clonotype has just a few counts. The chain's CDR3 is CASSLGGAGVPYEQYF. The CDR3 DNA reads TGTGCCAGCAGCTTAGGTGGCGCGGGAGTCCCCTACGAGCAGTACTTC. This chain joins TRBV7-2 and TRBJ2-7; 7 bases align to TRBD2. Looked up from germline, CDR1 is SGHTA and CDR2 is FQGNSA. V trimming: 1 base; J trimming: 2 bases; junction bases outside the gene matches: 8. This CDR3 comprises 16 residues.

This clonotype has just a few counts. The chain carries TRBV12-3 or TRBV12-4 and TRBJ1-1; D gene unclear. The ends were cut back, 3 bases at V and 7 bases at J, with 12 bases in the middle. The CDR3 is 13 residues long. The DNA for the CDR3 is TGTGCCAGCAGTTTGGAGACAATCGGTGAAGCTTTCTTT. The encoded protein is CASSLETIGEAFF.

This clonotype was picked up a small number of times. The J gene is TRBJ2-3, the V gene TRBV2, with 8 bases fitting TRBD1. Germline trimming cut 6 bases from V and 5 bases from J; bases unmatched to any gene: 4. Germline lookup yields CDR1 SNHLY and CDR2 FYNNEI. The CDR3 is made up of 13 amino acids. DNA for the CDR3: TGTGCCAGCAGGACAGGGGAAAAAGATACGCAGTATTTT. This encodes CASRTGEKDTQYF.

V and J are TRBV12-3 or TRBV12-4 and TRBJ1-2, with D hard to call. V was pared by 5 bases and J by 4 bases, with 14 bases between. There are 14 residues in the CDR3. CDR3 region: CASSPPPFSYGYTF. The CDR3 region has the DNA TGTGCCAGCAGTCCCCCCCCTTTTTCCTATGGCTACACCTTC.

This chain links TRBV5-1 with TRBJ2-3; D possibly corresponds to TRBD2 (7 bases). Germline values: CDR1 SGHRS, CDR2 YFSETQ. V dropped 6 bases and J dropped 1 base, with 18 bases sitting between them. The CDR3 covers 16 residues. CDR3 loop: CASTLMGGRGTDTQYF. DNA for the CDR3: TGCGCCAGCACCCTAATGGGGGGGCGAGGCACAGATACGCAGTATTTT.

The V gene is TRBV25-1, the J gene TRBJ2-7; D is unresolved. Between the trimmed V and J ends, which lost 3 bases and 6 bases, there was a span of 9 bases. The CDR3 runs to 12 residues. The germline gives CDR1 MGHDK, CDR2 SYGVNS. CDR3 nucleotide sequence: TGTGCCAGCAGTGACGCGGTGTTCGAGCAGTACTTC. Translated, it gives CASSDAVFEQYF.

This clonotype turned up a few times. This sequence joins TRBV11-2 and TRBJ2-1; D uncertain. V shed 2 bases and J shed 8 bases, with 16 bases lying between them. The germline gives CDR1 SGHAT, CDR2 FQNNGV. The CDR3 loop spans 15 amino acids. The CDR3 here is CASSLMAGGFHEQFF. CDR3 bases: TGTGCCAGCAGCTTAATGGCAGGTGGGTTCCATGAGCAGTTCTTC.